One sample yielded the 14 T cell receptor beta chains listed below, sequenced in a study of blood T cell repertoires in COVID-19. Clones were read by immunoSEQ multiplex PCR, and TCRdb kept only the in-frame ones, dropping some. The sample gives nearly 350,000 clones, roughly 87% of which show up once; under 1.3% is in the top ten. The sequencing sample was made of PBMCs or T cells enriched from blood (not recorded which). These receptors were collected from a woman aged 25 to 39 who had recovered from COVID-19.

The chain has TRBV4-1 and TRBJ1-1; 8 bases line up with TRBD1. V dropped 0 bases and J dropped 11; count of bases not matched to a gene: 8. The CDR3 loop spans 14 amino acids. From germline, CDR1 is MGHRA and CDR2 YSYEKL. The CDR3 DNA reads as TGCGCCAGCAGCCAAGATCCCAGAACAGGGGGTGCTTTCTTT. This encodes CASSQDPRTGGAFF.

The chain links TRBV10-1 to TRBJ2-1; 9 bases agree with TRBD2. In germline, CDR1 is WNHNN, CDR2 SYGVQD (reference sequence). The CDR3 is 16 amino acids. The junction had 8 bases not matched to a gene; V was cut back by 2 bases and J by 6 bases. Here the CDR3 DNA reads TGCGCCAGCAGTGAGACCGGGCTAGCGGGGTCCAATGAGCAGTTCTTC. This codes for CASSETGLAGSNEQFF.

This chain links TRBV5-1 with TRBJ2-1; the match to TRBD2 covers 11 bases. This CDR3 comprises 16 residues. Germline CDR1 and CDR2: SGHRS and YFSETQ. V lost 3 bases and J lost 5; bases outside the gene matches: 7. The DNA for the CDR3 is TGCGCCAGCAGCTGGCAGACTAGCGGGGCCCACAATGAGCAGTTCTTC. It translates to CASSWQTSGAHNEQFF.

This chain joins TRBV15 and TRBJ2-1; D is possibly TRBD1 (6 bases). The V gene lost 0 bases and the J gene lost 2 bases, with 11 bases spanning the gap. This CDR3 contains 16 residues. Germline CDR1 LNHNV, CDR2 YYDKDF (reference sequence). CDR3 protein: CATSRDRGFAYNEQFF. CDR3 bases: TGTGCCACCAGCAGAGACAGGGGATTTGCCTACAATGAGCAGTTCTTC.

This chain joins TRBV10-2 and TRBJ1-5, with D possibly being TRBD1 (6 bases). Trimming left V 4 bases short and J 0 bases short, with 7 bases between. Germline CDR1 reads WSHSY; CDR2 reads SAAADI. The CDR3 sequence is 14 residues long. The CDR3, as DNA: TGCGCCAGCAGTGGACAGGTTAGCAATCAGCCCCAGCATTTT. Translated, it gives CASSGQVSNQPQHF.

The chain joins TRBV28 to TRBJ1-6, with D uncertain. The CDR3 sequence is 14 residues long. Trimming pared 5 bases from V and 6 bases from J, leaving 11 bases between. The V gene's germline CDR1 is MDHEN and CDR2 SYDVKM. The DNA of the CDR3 is TGTGCCAGCAGTCCCCCGACACTTAATTCACCCCTCCACTTT. Translation gives CASSPPTLNSPLHF.

The chain links TRBV5-5 to TRBJ2-7, with 12 bases that match TRBD1. V trimming: 1 base; J trimming: 7 bases; junction bases outside the gene matches: 6. CDR3 length equals 15 residues. The germline CDR1 and CDR2 sequences are SGHKS and YYEKEE (reference sequence). CDR3 in amino acids: CASSLMGQGAGEQYF. CDR3 sequence (DNA): TGTGCCAGCAGCTTGATGGGACAGGGGGCGGGGGAGCAGTACTTC.

The chain has TRBV28 and TRBJ2-7, with D maybe TRBD2 (7 bases). The CDR3 contains 13 residues. Trimming pared 8 bases from V and 2 bases from J, leaving 13 bases between. Germline V CDR1 and CDR2: MDHEN, SYDVKM. The CDR3 spells CASQGGGTYEQYF. CDR3 DNA sequence: TGTGCCAGCCAAGGGGGGGGAACCTACGAGCAGTACTTC.

V usage is TRBV5-6 and J usage is TRBJ1-1, with 12 bases matching TRBD1. Germline V gene lookup returns CDR1 SGHDT and CDR2 YYEEEE. Trimming took 1 base from V and 1 from J; bases not matched to a gene: 11. The CDR3 contains 19 residues. DNA for the CDR3: TGTGCCAGCAGCTTGTACCTCCGGGACAGGGGGCGAGGGAACACTGAAGCTTTCTTT. It translates to CASSLYLRDRGRGNTEAFF.

In regard to this clone: Other DNA variants within this sample encode the same CDR3. The chain couples TRBV2 to TRBJ1-5; D uncertain. The CDR3 has 16 amino acids. Germline V gene data show CDR1 as SNHLY and CDR2 as FYNNEI. V shed 1 base and J shed 1 base, with 11 bases lying between them. CDR3: CASSEGGRRSNQPQHF. The CDR3 DNA reads as TGTGCCAGCAGTGAAGGAGGGCGGCGGAGCAATCAGCCCCAGCATTTT.

J is TRBJ1-5 and V is TRBV5-5, with TRBD1 matching 7 bases. This CDR3 contains 20 residues. With 4 bases clipped from V and 2 bases from J, the junction kept 21 bases outside the gene matches. The germline V gene has CDR1 SGHKS and CDR2 YYEKEE (reference sequence). The CDR3 spells CASSLGPETGTLFRNQPQHF. CDR3 sequence (DNA): TGTGCCAGCAGCCTGGGACCCGAGACAGGGACACTCTTCCGCAATCAGCCCCAGCATTTT. Looking up the rest from reference TRBV5-5 and TRBJ1-5 gives the full variable domain: DAGVTQSPTHLIKTRGQQVTLRCSPISGHKSVSWYQQVLGQGPQFIFQYYEKEERGRGNFPDRFSARQFPNYSSELNVNALLLGDSALYLCASSLGPETGTLFRNQPQHFGDGTRLSIL.

V usage is TRBV9 and J usage is TRBJ2-2; 9 nucleotides align to TRBD2. The V segment lost 1 base and the J segment 2 bases; nucleotides outside the gene matches: 9. The V gene's germline CDR1 is SGDLS and CDR2 YYNGEE. This CDR3 comprises 18 residues. The CDR3 loop is CASSVNPAGGRNTGELFF. CDR3 DNA sequence: TGTGCCAGCAGCGTAAATCCAGCGGGGGGCAGAAACACCGGGGAGCTGTTTTTT.

This chain connects TRBV5-1 to TRBJ1-2, with 8 bases fitting TRBD1. Germline loops: CDR1 SGHRS, CDR2 YFSETQ. The CDR3 length is 14 residues. The V segment lost 4 bases and the J segment 3 bases; nucleotides outside the gene matches: 5. The DNA for the CDR3 is TGCGCCAGCAGCCTACAGGGGGAACACTATGGCTACACCTTC. This translates into CASSLQGEHYGYTF.

The chain couples TRBV5-5 to TRBJ2-5; the D gene is possibly TRBD2 (6 bases). Trimming removed 4 bases at V and 5 bases at J, with 15 bases between. The CDR3 is made up of 14 amino acids. CDR1 is SGHKS, CDR2 YYEKEE, per germline (reference sequence). DNA for the CDR3: TGTGCCAGCAGCCCAGTTCGAGGGAGGGAGACCCAGTACTTC. Protein product: CASSPVRGRETQYF.